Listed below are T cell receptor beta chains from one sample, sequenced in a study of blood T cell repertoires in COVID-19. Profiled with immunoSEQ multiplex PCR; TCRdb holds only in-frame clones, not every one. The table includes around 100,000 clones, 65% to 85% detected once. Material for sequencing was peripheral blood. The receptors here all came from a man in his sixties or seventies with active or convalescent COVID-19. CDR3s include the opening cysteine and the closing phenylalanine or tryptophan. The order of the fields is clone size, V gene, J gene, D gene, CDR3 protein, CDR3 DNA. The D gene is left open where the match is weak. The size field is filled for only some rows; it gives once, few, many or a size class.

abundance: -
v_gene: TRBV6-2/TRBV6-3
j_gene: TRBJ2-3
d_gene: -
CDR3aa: CASSYSRETDTQYF
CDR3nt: TGTGCCAGCAGTTACTCTCGGGAGACAGATACGCAGTATTTT

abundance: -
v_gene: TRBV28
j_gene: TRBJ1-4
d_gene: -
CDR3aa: CASSPSGTMLEKLFF
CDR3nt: TGTGCCAGCAGTCCGTCCGGGACAATGCTTGAAAAACTGTTTTTT

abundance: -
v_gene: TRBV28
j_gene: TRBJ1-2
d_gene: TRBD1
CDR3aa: CASSPQGVGGYTF
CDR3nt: TGTGCCAGCAGTCCACAGGGGGTAGGGGGCTACACCTTC

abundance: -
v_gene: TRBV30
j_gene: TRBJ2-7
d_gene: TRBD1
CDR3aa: CAWSGTGNYEQYF
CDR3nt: TGTGCCTGGAGTGGGACAGGGAACTACGAGCAGTACTTC

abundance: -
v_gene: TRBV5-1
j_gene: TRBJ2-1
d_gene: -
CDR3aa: CASSSEVRRYNEQFF
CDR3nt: TGCGCCAGCAGCTCCGAGGTCCGTAGGTACAATGAGCAGTTCTTC

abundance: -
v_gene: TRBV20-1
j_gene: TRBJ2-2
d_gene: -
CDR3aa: CSARDGGFSTGELFF
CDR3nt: TGCAGTGCTCGTGATGGGGGGTTTAGCACCGGGGAGCTGTTTTTT

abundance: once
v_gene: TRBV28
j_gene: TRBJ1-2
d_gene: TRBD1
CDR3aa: CASSSLTGFVGYTF
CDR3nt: TGTGCCAGCAGTTCTTTGACAGGGTTTGTTGGCTACACCTTC

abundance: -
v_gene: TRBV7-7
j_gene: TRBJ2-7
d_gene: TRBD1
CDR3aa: CASRSLPGQGIYEQYF
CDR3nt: TGTGCTAGCAGATCTCTTCCGGGACAGGGAATATACGAGCAGTACTTC

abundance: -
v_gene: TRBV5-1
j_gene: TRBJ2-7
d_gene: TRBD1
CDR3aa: CASSSRQGGYEQYF
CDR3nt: TGCGCCAGCAGTTCCCGACAGGGGGGCTACGAGCAGTACTTC

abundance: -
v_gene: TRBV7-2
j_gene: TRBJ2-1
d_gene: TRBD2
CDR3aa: CASSLVSGGSYNEQFF
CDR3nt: TGTGCCAGCAGCTTGGTATCGGGGGGCTCCTACAATGAGCAGTTCTTC

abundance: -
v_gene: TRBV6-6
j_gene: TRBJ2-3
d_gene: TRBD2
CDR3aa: CASSSWTSGTDTQYF
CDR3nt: TGTGCCAGCAGTTCGTGGACTAGCGGCACAGATACGCAGTATTTT

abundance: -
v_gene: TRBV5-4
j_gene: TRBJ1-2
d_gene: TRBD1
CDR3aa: CASSSGQGVWGYTF
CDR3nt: TGTGCCAGCAGCTCGGGACAGGGGGTTTGGGGCTACACCTTC

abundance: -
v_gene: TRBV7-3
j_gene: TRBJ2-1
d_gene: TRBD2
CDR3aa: CASSLRDRGGPNNEQFF
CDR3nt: TGTGCCAGCAGCTTAAGAGATCGCGGGGGGCCCAACAATGAGCAGTTCTTC

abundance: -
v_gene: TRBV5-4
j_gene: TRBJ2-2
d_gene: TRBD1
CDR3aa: CASSSPDRVLPGELFF
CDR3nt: TGTGCCAGCAGCTCGCCGGACAGGGTACTGCCCGGGGAGCTGTTTTTT

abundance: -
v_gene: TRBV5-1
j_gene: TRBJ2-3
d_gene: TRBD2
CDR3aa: CASSLVAGGSTDTQYF
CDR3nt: TGCGCCAGCAGCTTGGTAGCGGGGGGGAGCACAGATACGCAGTATTTT

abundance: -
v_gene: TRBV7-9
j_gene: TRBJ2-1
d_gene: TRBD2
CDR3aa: CASSEVGGAGSYNEQFF
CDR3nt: TGTGCCAGCAGCGAAGTCGGGGGGGCGGGCTCCTACAATGAGCAGTTCTTC